Presented here are 27 T cell receptor beta chains from one specimen sequenced in a study of blood T cell repertoires in COVID-19. The protocol was immunoSEQ multiplex PCR, while the TCRdb copy is restricted to in-frame clones and leaves out a portion. The table has 250,000 or so clones, 86% seen once. The material sequenced was peripheral blood. These receptor sequences come from a man aged 25-45 years with active or convalescent COVID-19.

This clone was counted only a few times. The V call is TRBV9, the J call TRBJ1-4; tentatively, D is TRBD1 (5 bases). CDR1 is SGDLS, CDR2 YYNGEE, per germline. The CDR3 is made up of 16 amino acids. V was clipped by 0 bases and J by 5 bases, with 14 bases between them. The CDR3 sequence: CASSVGPTAGNEKLFF. CDR3 nucleotides: TGTGCCAGCAGCGTAGGCCCAACGGCAGGGAATGAAAAACTGTTTTTT.

The J gene is TRBJ1-2, the V gene TRBV10-2; a possible D gene is TRBD1 (6 bases). The CDR3 length is 15 residues. V shed 6 bases and J shed 4 bases, with 18 bases lying between them. Germline lookup yields CDR1 WSHSY and CDR2 SAAADI. CDR3 DNA sequence: TGCGCCAGCAGCTCCGGGACAAGGGGAATCTATGGCTACACCTTC. This codes for CASSSGTRGIYGYTF.

This clone turned up a few times. The DNA of the CDR3 is TGTGCCGCCCTTGGGGCCGGAGGGACCCAGCCCCAGCATTTT. This codes for CAALGAGGTQPQHF. The V and J genes are TRBV6-5 and TRBJ1-5, with a weak D call TRBD1 (5 bases). This CDR3 has 14 residues. Trimming removed 11 bases at V and 7 bases at J, with 21 bases between. CDR1 and CDR2 (germline): MNHEY, SVGAGI.

The chain uses TRBV9 and TRBJ1-2, with D possibly matching TRBD1 (6 bases). CDR1 is SGDLS and CDR2 is YYNGEE in the germline V gene. V gave up 3 bases and J gave up 4 bases, with 10 bases separating them. This CDR3 is built from 13 residues. The CDR3: CASSAQGGYGYTF. CDR3 nucleotide sequence: TGTGCCAGCAGCGCACAGGGTGGCTATGGCTACACCTTC.

The chain has TRBV7-9 and TRBJ1-4; a possible D gene is TRBD1 (5 bases). V lost 5 bases to trimming and J lost 0 bases, with 10 bases between them. This CDR3 spans 15 amino acids. Germline V gene data show CDR1 as SEHNR and CDR2 as FQNEAQ (reference sequence). The CDR3 protein is CASSPPDTTNEKLFF. The CDR3 DNA sequence: TGTGCCAGCAGCCCGCCGGACACAACTAATGAAAAACTGTTTTTT.

This clone has a handful of counts. The chain combines TRBV10-2 with TRBJ1-1; possibly TRBD1 for D (5 bases). Germline V gives CDR1 WSHSY, CDR2 SAAADI. CDR3 length: 14 residues. V was cut by 0 bases and J by 10 bases, with 15 bases left in between. In DNA, the CDR3 is TGCGCCAGCAGTGAGTCGACTGGGGCTTGGGGAGCTTTCTTT. Amino acid sequence: CASSESTGAWGAFF.

This chain uses TRBV27 with TRBJ2-2; a weak D match, TRBD1 (6 bases). Germline values: CDR1 MNHEY, CDR2 SMNVEV (reference sequence). Trimming took 5 bases from V and 2 from J, leaving 12 bases between them. This CDR3 contains 15 residues. The CDR3 loop reads CASSPRQDNTGELFF. CDR3 nucleotide sequence: TGTGCCAGCAGTCCCAGACAGGATAACACCGGGGAGCTGTTTTTT.

The chain is built from TRBV11-3 and TRBJ2-3; 8 bases agree with TRBD2. Unmatched junction bases numbered 12, after V lost 6 bases and J lost 1 base. Germline V gene data show CDR1 as SGHNT and CDR2 as YENEEA. This CDR3 comprises 17 residues. CDR3 in amino acids: CASSREGTREGTDTQYF. The DNA of the CDR3 is TGTGCCAGCAGTCGAGAAGGGACTAGGGAGGGCACAGATACGCAGTATTTT.

CDR3 DNA sequence: TGTGCCAGCAGCCAAGTTCCGGGACAGGGATACGAGCAGTACTTC. Its protein product is CASSQVPGQGYEQYF. The chain couples TRBV3-1 (or the pseudogene TRBV3-2) to TRBJ2-7; 9 bases are shared with TRBD1. With V trimmed by 1 base and J by 4 bases, 5 bases remained unmatched. Germline CDR1 and CDR2: LGHDT and YNNKEL (reference sequence). The CDR3 has 15 amino acids.

The chain couples TRBV9 to TRBJ2-2; 10 bases are shared with TRBD2. The CDR3 has 15 residues. Trimming took 4 bases from V and 6 from J; bases not matched to a gene: 6. Germline V CDR1 and CDR2: SGDLS, YYNGEE. CDR3 amino acids: CASSSTSGWAGELFF. DNA for the CDR3: TGTGCCAGCAGCTCGACTAGCGGGTGGGCCGGGGAGCTGTTTTTT.

V is TRBV7-3 and J is TRBJ1-5; possibly TRBD1 for D (6 bases). V was cut by 11 bases and J by 3 bases, with 20 bases left in between. The length of the CDR3 is 15 residues. The germline V gene encodes CDR1 SGHTA and CDR2 FQGTGA. CDR3 protein: CAGKGGQLINQPQHF. CDR3 coding DNA: TGTGCCGGAAAAGGTGGACAGCTTATCAATCAGCCCCAGCATTTT.

This chain links TRBV6-6 with TRBJ2-1; possible D gene TRBD1, 6 bases. CDR1 and CDR2 from the germline V gene are MNHNY and SVGAGI (reference sequence). This CDR3 comprises 18 residues. V shed 5 bases and J shed 8 bases, with 28 bases lying between them. The CDR3 here is CASSPLPPSVARTDEQFF. The CDR3 DNA sequence: TGTGCCAGCAGTCCCCTCCCCCCGTCCGTTGCCCGGACAGATGAGCAGTTCTTC.

CDR3 in amino acids: CASSLLFRGRTGELFF. CDR3 nucleotides: TGTGCCAGCAGTTTATTATTCAGGGGGCGTACCGGGGAGCTGTTTTTT. The chain uses TRBV27 and TRBJ2-2; 8 bases align to TRBD1. The CDR3 totals 16 residues. Germline loops: CDR1 MNHEY, CDR2 SMNVEV (reference sequence). Trimming cost V 1 base and J 5 bases; bases outside gene matches: 6.

This clone was picked up many times. The same CDR3 is also encoded by other DNA sequences in this sample. V gene TRBV7-9 combines with J gene TRBJ1-1; D perhaps matches TRBD1 (5 bases). The germline V and J ends were trimmed by 5 bases and 1 base, with 14 bases remaining between them. This CDR3 is built from 15 residues. The germline V gene has CDR1 SEHNR and CDR2 FQNEAQ (reference sequence). This CDR3 reads CASSQGPGRNTEAFF. In DNA, the CDR3 is TGTGCCAGCAGCCAGGGCCCCGGACGGAACACTGAAGCTTTCTTT.

The J gene is TRBJ1-4, the V gene TRBV5-6, with 8 bases identical to TRBD1. The CDR3 consists of 14 residues. The trim removed 4 bases at V and 7 bases at J, leaving 6 bases unmatched. CDR1 and CDR2 from the germline V gene are SGHDT and YYEEEE. CDR3 DNA sequence: TGTGCCAGCAGCAACACAGACAGGGGTGAAAAACTGTTTTTT. It is translated as CASSNTDRGEKLFF. The complete variable domain, with remaining parts taken from reference TRBV5-6 and TRBJ1-4, reads DAGVTQSPTHLIKTRGQQVTLRCSPKSGHDTVSWYQQALGQGPQFIFQYYEEEERQRGNFPDRFSGHQFPNYSSELNVNALLLGDSALYLCASSNTDRGEKLFFGSGTQLSVL.

Only one count was recorded for this clone. The gene calls are TRBV10-2 and TRBJ1-1; D may be TRBD1 (6 bases). V lost 6 bases, J lost 5 bases, and 19 bases lay in between. The CDR3 consists of 15 residues. Germline V gene lookup returns CDR1 WSHSY and CDR2 SAAADI. The CDR3 here is CASRIGRGQGTEAFF. The CDR3 nucleotides read TGCGCCAGCAGGATAGGGCGAGGGCAGGGGACTGAAGCTTTCTTT.

This rearrangement joins TRBV11-2 to TRBJ2-3; D perhaps matches TRBD2 (6 bases). V lost 3 bases and J 4 bases, leaving 14 bases between the germline ends. Germline values: CDR1 SGHAT, CDR2 FQNNGV. The length of the CDR3 is 15 residues. The CDR3 reads CASSFTGGGADTQYF. DNA for the CDR3: TGTGCCAGCAGCTTTACTGGGGGAGGCGCAGATACGCAGTATTTT.

The sample holds many counts of this clone. V usage is TRBV7-9 and J usage is TRBJ1-4, with 9 bases identical to TRBD1. This CDR3 has 14 amino acids. Per the germline V gene, CDR1 is SEHNR and CDR2 is FQNEAQ (reference sequence). V was clipped by 4 bases and J by 8 bases; unmatched bases: 5. CDR3 in amino acids: CASSSGTGKEKLFF. CDR3 DNA: TGTGCCAGCAGCTCCGGGACAGGGAAAGAAAAACTGTTTTTT.

J is TRBJ1-3 and V is TRBV7-9; no definite D call. The germline V and J ends were trimmed by 6 bases and 0 bases, with 12 bases remaining between them. The germline gives CDR1 SEHNR, CDR2 FQNEAQ (reference sequence). CDR3 length equals 15 residues. This chain's CDR3 is CASRPDLGSGNTIYF. CDR3 in DNA: TGTGCCAGCAGGCCCGACCTAGGCTCTGGAAACACCATATATTTT. Full variable domain (remainder filled in from reference TRBV7-9 and TRBJ1-3): DTGVSQNPRHKITKRGQNVTFRCDPISEHNRLYWYRQTLGQGPEFLTYFQNEAQLEKSRLLSDRFSAERPKGSFSTLEIQRTEQGDSAMYLCASRPDLGSGNTIYFGEGSWLTVV.

The chain employs TRBV5-6 and TRBJ1-1, with TRBD1 identical over 10 bases. The CDR3 sequence is 16 residues long. V lost 5 bases and J lost 3; bases outside the gene matches: 10. From germline, CDR1 is SGHDT and CDR2 YYEEEE. The CDR3 loop is CASRRQGAIEDTEAFF. The CDR3, as DNA: TGTGCCAGCAGACGACAGGGGGCTATTGAGGACACTGAAGCTTTCTTT.

This chain joins TRBV27 and TRBJ2-7; 7 nucleotides align to TRBD1. This CDR3 has 14 amino acids. Trimming removed 3 bases from V and 2 bases from J; junction bases left unmatched: 4. Per germline, CDR1 MNHEY and CDR2 SMNVEV (reference sequence). The CDR3, as DNA: TGTGCCAGCAGTTTCATGCAGGGGGCCTACGAGCAGTACTTC. This encodes CASSFMQGAYEQYF.

The chain employs TRBV9 and TRBJ2-1; 9 bases match TRBD2. Germline CDR1 and CDR2: SGDLS and YYNGEE. The J segment lost 8 bases and the V segment lost 0 bases, leaving 3 bases of the junction unmatched. This CDR3 has 14 amino acids. DNA for the CDR3: TGTGCCAGCAGCGTAGGACTAGCGGATGATGAGCAGTTCTTC. This gives the protein CASSVGLADDEQFF.

The chain has TRBV11-2 and TRBJ2-1; D gene unclear. The CDR3 length is 12 residues. Germline-derived CDR1 and CDR2 are SGHAT and FQNNGV. Trimming removed 2 bases at V and 10 bases at J, with 9 bases between. This CDR3 is CASSLLPEEQFF. For the CDR3, the DNA is TGTGCCAGCAGCTTACTTCCGGAGGAGCAGTTCTTC.

The V gene is TRBV5-1, the J gene TRBJ2-6; weak D call: TRBD2 (6 bases). Germline-derived CDR1 and CDR2 are SGHRS and YFSETQ. Between the trimmed V and J ends, which lost 6 bases and 0 bases, there was a span of 13 bases. The CDR3 totals 16 residues. Here the CDR3 reads CASTVGGSSGANVLTF. DNA of the CDR3: TGCGCCAGCACAGTGGGGGGTAGCTCTGGGGCCAACGTCCTGACTTTC.

This clone was picked up a small number of times. This chain connects TRBV5-5 to TRBJ1-1; TRBD1 agrees at 8 bases. The CDR3 consists of 13 residues. Germline assignment: CDR1 SGHKS and CDR2 YYEKEE (reference sequence). Trimming at V came to 4 bases and at J to 7 bases, leaving 6 bases not matched to a gene. The CDR3 region is CASSRIGTGEAFF. CDR3 DNA: TGTGCCAGCAGCCGTATCGGGACAGGTGAAGCTTTCTTT.

The V gene is TRBV5-6, the J gene TRBJ1-3, with D hard to call. The CDR3 extends over 14 amino acids. CDR1 is SGHDT and CDR2 is YYEEEE in the germline V gene. V was pared by 6 bases and J by 0 bases, with 10 bases between. DNA of the CDR3: TGTGCCAGCAACTCCTTTGGCTCTGGAAACACCATATATTTT. This sequence encodes CASNSFGSGNTIYF.

This chain links TRBV27 with TRBJ2-7; 9 nucleotides agree with TRBD1. The CDR3 contains 12 residues. V was pared by 8 bases and J by 7 bases, with 6 bases of the junction left unmatched. Germline values: CDR1 MNHEY, CDR2 SMNVEV (reference sequence). DNA for the CDR3: TGTGCCAGCCGGGACAGGGAGGGAGAGCAGTACTTC. It yields the protein CASRDREGEQYF.